The 6 T cell receptor beta chains below were found in one sample sequenced in a study of preoperative IRX-2 immunotherapy in early breast cancer. Treatment here: preoperative locoregional IRX-2 cytokine immunotherapy. Data came from immunoSEQ multiplex PCR; TCRdb stores just in-frame clones and leaves some out. The table records 75,000 to 100,000 clones, 86% of them present only once. This material consisted of tumor tissue, taken after IRX-2 immunotherapy. These receptors were collected from a human donor with breast cancer.

The sample holds a few counts of this clone. The gene calls are TRBV6-7 and TRBJ1-4, with TRBD1 as a possible D gene (5 bases). TRBV6-7 is known as an ORF, though its function is uncertain. Trimming removed 7 bases at V and 3 bases at J, with 12 bases between. The CDR3 runs 14 residues. CDR3: CASKQGAANEKLFF. The CDR3 DNA reads TGTGCCAGCAAGCAGGGAGCGGCTAATGAAAAACTGTTTTTT.

This chain links TRBV6-4 with TRBJ2-7; 8 nucleotides line up with TRBD1. Germline loops: CDR1 MRHNA, CDR2 SNTAGT. The V gene end was trimmed by 6 bases and the J gene end by 4 bases; junction bases not matched to a gene: 11. This CDR3 region has 15 residues. The CDR3 DNA is TGTGCCAGCAGGAACCGGGACAGGAGCTCTTACGAGCAGTACTTC. Translation gives CASRNRDRSSYEQYF.

V gene TRBV14 combines with J gene TRBJ1-3; D ambiguous. The CDR3 has 14 residues. The V and J ends lost 2 bases and 2 bases respectively, with 7 bases between them. Germline V gene sequence: CDR1 SGHDN, CDR2 FVKESK. The CDR3 DNA reads as TGTGCCAGCAGCCAACAAGCACCTGGAAACACCATATATTTT. Its protein is CASSQQAPGNTIYF.

This clone was recorded many times. The V gene is TRBV19, the J gene TRBJ1-1, with D unresolved. Germline-derived CDR1 and CDR2 are LNHDA and SQIVND (reference sequence). Between the trimmed V and J ends, which lost 6 bases and 7 bases, there was a span of 12 bases. The CDR3 length is 12 residues. The CDR3 loop reads CASSPLEDEAFF. The CDR3 coding sequence is TGTGCCAGTAGCCCCCTAGAAGATGAAGCTTTCTTT.

The chain couples TRBV10-3 to TRBJ2-5; TRBD2 might be the D (5 bases). The V end was cut by 0 bases, the J end by 1 base, with 9 bases between. From germline, CDR1 is ENHRY and CDR2 SYGVKD. This CDR3 is built from 15 residues. CDR3 in DNA: TGTGCCATCAGTGAGTCTCGGGCGGGCCAAGAGACCCAGTACTTC. Amino acid sequence: CAISESRAGQETQYF.

The chain has TRBV9 and TRBJ1-2; D uncertain. In germline, CDR1 is SGDLS, CDR2 YYNGEE. The CDR3 is made up of 14 amino acids. Trimming pared 4 bases from V and 4 bases from J, leaving 14 bases between. The CDR3 loop is CASSQEGRLYGYTF. The DNA for the CDR3 is TGTGCCAGCAGCCAGGAAGGAAGGCTCTATGGCTACACCTTC.